This T cell receptor (beta chain) was sequenced for a study of blood T cell repertoires in COVID-19. Study information: The origin of the acute and convalescent COVID-19 samples was the United States, Italy and Spain. Sources were T cells, B-cell-depleted T cells, or PBMCs; the material itself was cDNA or gDNA.

Per the original methods: Reference gene primer amplification in the assay estimated nucleated cell counts. Sequencing used immunoSEQ multiplex PCR; TCRdb keeps in-frame clones, though not all of them. D and trimming were read from the DNA, whereas the V and J calls and clone size are those reported in that table. The sample holds tens of thousands of clones, about 88% seen once. Material: peripheral blood. The receptor's source is an older man with active or convalescent COVID-19.

CDR3 nucleotides: TGTGCCAGTAGTATCACAGGGGCCACTGAAGCTTTCTTT. Its translation: CASSITGATEAFF. The chain uses TRBV19 and TRBJ1-1; 7 nucleotides line up with TRBD1. V shed 3 bases, J shed 4 bases, and the junction held 2 bases outside the gene matches. Per germline, CDR1 LNHDA and CDR2 SQIVND (reference sequence). This CDR3 is built from 13 residues.